A single sample is the source of the 21 T cell receptor beta chains below, sequenced in a study of human T cells and chemical hapten exposure. Time point indicated: patch test 1, 2 weeks after DPC sensitization. As to treatment: therapeutic diphenylcyclopropenone sensitization with weekly scalp DPC. MiXCR, applied by TCRdb to the RACE reads, yields one record per CDR3 protein. The table records about 120,000 distinct CDR3 sequences, roughly an eighth of them present only once. Here the sequenced sample was whole blood, taken in connection with sensitization to the hapten diphenylcyclopropenone (DPC). The receptors were sampled from a man aged 18 to 29 with alopecia areata. Some clones in this sample may be carry-over from other donors' samples.

This clonotype was detected only a few times. The gene calls are TRBV6-2 or TRBV6-3 and TRBJ2-7; D might be TRBD1 (6 bases). Germline-derived CDR1 and CDR2 are MNHEY and SVGEGT. The CDR3 runs 13 residues. V was cut by 2 bases and J by 11 bases, with 16 bases left in between. CDR3 loop: CASSYIVSGAEYF. As DNA, the CDR3 is TGTGCCAGCAGTTACATCGTTTCAGGGGCCGAGTACTTC.

The chain uses TRBV11-1 and TRBJ2-6; D is perhaps TRBD2 (5 bases). This CDR3 is built from 14 residues. Trimming pared 6 bases from V and 1 base from J, leaving 7 bases between. CDR1 and CDR2 from the germline V gene are SGHAT and FQDESV (reference sequence). The CDR3: CASRRASGANVLTF. The CDR3, as DNA: TGTGCCAGCAGGAGGGCATCTGGGGCCAACGTCCTGACTTTC.

This clonotype showed up just a few times. The chain has TRBV20-1 and TRBJ1-2, with no clear D. This CDR3 has 13 amino acids. With 2 bases removed from V and 1 base from J, the gap between germline ends came to 8 bases. Germline V CDR1 and CDR2: DFQATT, SNEGSKA (reference sequence). CDR3 coding DNA: TGCAGTGCTAGAAGCGCGATTAACTATGGCTACACCTTC. Translated: CSARSAINYGYTF.

This clonotype appeared many times. The chain joins TRBV10-3 to TRBJ1-1; D might be TRBD1 (5 bases). The V end was cut by 1 base, the J end by 1 base, with 10 bases between. The CDR3 extends over 15 amino acids. Looked up from germline, CDR1 is ENHRY and CDR2 is SYGVKD. Here the CDR3 DNA reads TGTGCCATCAGTGAGTGGGGGACGGCGAACACTGAAGCTTTCTTT. It encodes CAISEWGTANTEAFF.

This clonotype was picked up a small number of times. The gene calls are TRBV29-1 and TRBJ2-7, with 9 bases aligning to TRBD1. Trimming cost V 7 bases and J 3 bases; bases outside gene matches: 13. Germline V CDR1 and CDR2: SQVTM, ANQGSEA. The length of the CDR3 is 15 residues. In nucleotides, the CDR3 is TGCAGCGGCACCTTTAGAGACAGGGGGAACTACGAGCAGTACTTC. As protein: CSGTFRDRGNYEQYF.

The chain carries TRBV3-1 and TRBJ2-3; D remains unclear. There are 12 residues in the CDR3. Germline CDR1 LGHDT, CDR2 YNNKEL (reference sequence). Between the trimmed V and J ends, which lost 5 bases and 6 bases, there was a span of 9 bases. This CDR3 reads CASSTARDTQYF. CDR3 bases: TGTGCCAGCAGCACGGCCCGGGATACGCAGTATTTT.

As for this clonotype: The DNA is omitted, as the CDR3 cannot be located on it reliably, and the CDR3 follows TCRdb's listing. The chain recombines TRBV4-1 with TRBJ2-5; TRBD2, as called in the table, went unchecked against the DNA. Termini included, the CDR3 measures 20 amino acids. Germline V gene data show CDR1 as MGHRA and CDR2 as YSYEKL. The CDR3 region is CASSQHRIGSPLWDQETQYF.

In this sample, this clonotype turned up a few times. J is TRBJ2-2 and V is TRBV28; D is ambiguous. V shed 3 bases and J shed 4 bases, with 12 bases lying between them. Germline CDR1 and CDR2: MDHEN and SYDVKM. This CDR3 is 15 amino acids long. CDR3 nucleotide sequence: TGTGCCAGCAGTTTCCAATCCTCGTTCACCGGGGAGCTGTTTTTT. As protein: CASSFQSSFTGELFF.

This sequence joins TRBV3-1 and TRBJ1-5, with D possibly matching TRBD1 (5 bases). Trimming took 3 bases from V and 1 from J, leaving 10 bases between them. CDR1 is LGHDT and CDR2 is YNNKEL in the germline V gene (reference sequence). The CDR3 sequence is 15 residues long. The CDR3 loop is CASSQQGSSNQPQHF. As DNA, the CDR3 is TGTGCCAGCAGCCAGCAGGGCTCGAGCAATCAGCCCCAGCATTTT.

The chain joins TRBV29-1 to TRBJ2-1; D uncertain. The germline gives CDR1 SQVTM, CDR2 ANQGSEA. The CDR3 sequence is 16 residues long. V was shortened by 7 bases and J by 1 base, with 20 bases between the two germline ends. The CDR3 coding sequence is TGCAGCGGGGTTCCATCTCGCTCCCTGTCCTACAATGAGCAGTTCTTC. Translated: CSGVPSRSLSYNEQFF.

This sequence joins TRBV7-6 and TRBJ1-1; the D gene is possibly TRBD1 (6 bases). CDR3 length: 12 residues. From germline, CDR1 is SGHVS and CDR2 FNYEAQ. With 5 bases removed from V and 10 bases from J, the gap between germline ends came to 14 bases. The CDR3, as DNA: TGTGCCAGCAGCGGTGACAGGCTGAGAGCTTTCTTT. This gives the protein CASSGDRLRAFF.

This clonotype was seen a handful of times. The chain recombines TRBV28 with TRBJ1-4; a possible D gene is TRBD1 (5 bases). Germline assignment: CDR1 MDHEN and CDR2 SYDVKM. The length of the CDR3 is 15 residues. V gave up 3 bases and J gave up 5 bases, with 13 bases separating them. CDR3 protein: CASSLPQGANEKLFF. The CDR3, as DNA: TGTGCCAGCAGTTTGCCCCAGGGAGCAAATGAAAAACTGTTTTTT.

The CDR3 bases are TGTGCCAGCAGTTCAATCGAAATAAGGGCTTATGGCTACACCTTC. This sequence encodes CASSSIEIRAYGYTF. The rearrangement links TRBV28 to TRBJ1-2; D not certain. Trimming removed 4 bases at V and 5 bases at J, with 17 bases between. The germline gives CDR1 MDHEN, CDR2 SYDVKM. The CDR3 loop spans 15 amino acids.

This clonotype was recorded at least ten times. The chain employs TRBV29-1 and TRBJ2-7; no definite D call. The germline V and J ends were trimmed by 0 bases and 4 bases, with 10 bases remaining between them. The CDR3 extends over 13 amino acids. The germline gives CDR1 SQVTM, CDR2 ANQGSEA. CDR3 residues: CSVEDPGLYEQYF. CDR3 sequence (DNA): TGCAGCGTTGAAGATCCGGGTCTATACGAGCAGTACTTC.

The genes are TRBV7-3 and TRBJ2-2; possibly TRBD2 for D (7 bases). The CDR3 loop spans 17 amino acids. The V gene's germline CDR1 is SGHTA and CDR2 FQGTGA. Trimming removed 0 bases at V and 4 bases at J, with 15 bases between. CDR3 protein: CASSLTRRGHGTGELFF. The CDR3 region has the DNA TGTGCCAGCAGCTTAACGCGGCGGGGGCATGGCACCGGGGAGCTGTTTTTT.

This chain connects TRBV28 to TRBJ2-5; the D is unclear. The CDR3 is 14 residues long. With 4 bases removed from V and 2 bases from J, the gap between germline ends came to 11 bases. CDR1 and CDR2 (germline): MDHEN, SYDVKM. The DNA for the CDR3 is TGTGCCAGCAGTTCCCAACCAAGACAAGAGACCCAGTACTTC. Its protein is CASSSQPRQETQYF.

This clonotype was seen a few times. The genes are TRBV15 and TRBJ2-5, with 14 nucleotides matching TRBD2. Per germline, CDR1 LNHNV and CDR2 YYDKDF (reference sequence). The trim removed 5 bases at V and 4 bases at J, leaving 6 bases unmatched. This CDR3 has 16 amino acids. In nucleotides, the CDR3 is TGTGCCACCAGCTCAAGGACTAGCGGGGGGATAGAGACCCAGTACTTC. Its protein is CATSSRTSGGIETQYF.

This clonotype came up many times. This sequence joins TRBV2 and TRBJ2-3; the match to TRBD1 covers 10 bases. The CDR3 is 15 residues long. CDR1 and CDR2 (germline): SNHLY, FYNNEI. V trimming: 1 base; J trimming: 7 bases; junction bases outside the gene matches: 5. This chain's CDR3 is CASSEVRDRGNTQYF. The CDR3 nucleotides read TGTGCCAGCAGTGAAGTTCGGGACAGGGGAAATACGCAGTATTTT. The full variable domain, in which reference TRBV2 and TRBJ2-3 provide the parts outside the CDR3, is EPEVTQTPSHQVTQMGQEVILRCVPISNHLYFYWYRQILGQKVEFLVSFYNNEISEKSEIFDDQFSVERPDGSNFTLKIRSTKLEDSAMYFCASSEVRDRGNTQYFGPGTRLTVL.

The chain employs TRBV20-1 and TRBJ1-5; D ambiguous. Per germline, CDR1 DFQATT and CDR2 SNEGSKA (reference sequence). V was pared by 6 bases and J by 3 bases, with 12 bases between. This CDR3 spans 13 amino acids. DNA for the CDR3: TGCAGTGCAGGAGGCCAGCACAATCAGCCCCAGCATTTT. This sequence encodes CSAGGQHNQPQHF.

The sample holds a few counts of this clonotype. This chain links TRBV7-8 with TRBJ2-5; no clear D. The CDR3 contains 15 residues. The germline V gene encodes CDR1 SGHVS and CDR2 FQNEAQ. Trimming pared 0 bases from V and 0 bases from J, leaving 8 bases between. CDR3 nucleotide sequence: TGTGCCAGCAGCTTAGCACAGATGTACCAAGAGACCCAGTACTTC. It yields the protein CASSLAQMYQETQYF.

This clonotype was seen only a few times. The rearrangement links TRBV4-3 to TRBJ2-2; possible D gene TRBD1, 5 bases. The V gene's germline CDR1 is LGHNA and CDR2 YSLEER. CDR3 length equals 17 residues. Trimming shortened V by 1 base and J by 1 base, and 13 bases separated the two germline ends. CDR3 residues: CASSQGVGAQNTGELFF. The CDR3 DNA sequence: TGCGCCAGCAGCCAAGGGGTAGGGGCCCAGAACACCGGGGAGCTGTTTTTT.